Below are 26 T cell receptor beta chains sequenced from a single sample in a study of shared clonotypes between healthy human individuals. The data were produced by immunoSEQ multiplex PCR, yet TCRdb's version contains in-frame clones alone and is incomplete. The sample yields some 530,000 clones, more than 75% seen once. Sequenced input: PBMCs. These receptors were collected from a woman aged 40-49 years in good health. Some clones in this sample may be carry-over from other donors' samples.

The chain combines TRBV12-2 with TRBJ2-1; the table's TRBD2 call for D was not verified on the DNA. TRBV12-2 is termed a pseudogene. This CDR3 spans 19 amino acids. The DNA of the CDR3 is TGTGCAAGTCGCTTAGCCATCTCAAAAGGGACTAGCGGGAGCCGGGAGCAGTTCTTC. Translating it yields CASRLAISKGTSGSREQFF.

This chain joins TRBV5-4 and TRBJ2-7, with unresolved D. This CDR3 has 12 residues. Between the trimmed V and J ends, which lost 6 bases and 5 bases, there was a span of 12 bases. Germline V gene lookup returns CDR1 SGHNT and CDR2 YYREEE (reference sequence). The CDR3 reads CASNGVSNEQYF. The CDR3 DNA follows: TGTGCCAGCAATGGGGTGAGCAACGAGCAGTACTTC.

The V and J genes are TRBV4-1 and TRBJ2-1, with D tentatively TRBD2 (5 bases). In germline, CDR1 is MGHRA, CDR2 YSYEKL. The CDR3 totals 12 residues. The V and J ends lost 3 bases and 10 bases respectively, with 10 bases between them. CDR3: CASSQAPSEQFF. DNA for the CDR3: TGCGCCAGCAGCCAGGCCCCTAGCGAGCAGTTCTTC.

CDR3 nucleotide sequence: TGCGCCAGCAGCTTGGCACCGGGACAGGGGTCTGAAGCTTTCTTT. The encoded protein is CASSLAPGQGSEAFF. This rearrangement joins TRBV5-1 to TRBJ1-1; 10 nucleotides agree with TRBD1. The germline V gene has CDR1 SGHRS and CDR2 YFSETQ. Unmatched junction bases numbered 5, after V lost 0 bases and J lost 6 bases. The CDR3 runs 15 residues.

The chain combines TRBV15 with TRBJ1-3, with 11 bases identical to TRBD1. V trimming: 0 bases; J trimming: 2 bases; junction bases outside the gene matches: 9. The CDR3 consists of 19 residues. Germline assignment: CDR1 LNHNV and CDR2 YYDKDF (reference sequence). The CDR3 reads CATSRDRGQGVIPGNTIYF. DNA of the CDR3: TGTGCCACCAGCAGAGATCGGGGACAGGGGGTGATACCTGGAAACACCATATATTTT.

This clone was observed a single time. The chain combines TRBV30 with TRBJ2-7; no firm D call. The V gene lost 0 bases and the J gene lost 3 bases, with 9 bases spanning the gap. The CDR3 is 13 amino acids. Germline V CDR1 and CDR2: GTSNPN, SVGIG (reference sequence). The DNA of the CDR3 is TGTGCCTGGAGTGTAGCAACTAACTACGAGCAGTACTTC. The encoded protein is CAWSVATNYEQYF.

This clone turned up a few times. Other DNA variants within this sample encode the same CDR3. The J gene is TRBJ2-2, the V gene TRBV6-4; D gene unclear. This CDR3 is 13 amino acids long. Germline V gene sequence: CDR1 MRHNA, CDR2 SNTAGT. Trimming stripped 3 bases from V and 3 bases from J, with 5 bases between. The CDR3 DNA reads as TGTGCCAGCAGTGAAGGTGACACCGGGGAGCTGTTTTTT. Translation: CASSEGDTGELFF.

This chain connects TRBV19 to TRBJ1-1; 8 nucleotides align to TRBD1. The V gene end was trimmed by 4 bases and the J gene end by 5 bases; junction bases not matched to a gene: 12. The germline V gene encodes CDR1 LNHDA and CDR2 SQIVND (reference sequence). The CDR3 contains 16 residues. CDR3 bases: TGTGCCAGTAGTACCCCCCTGGGCAGGGGGCCGACTGAAGCTTTCTTT. Translated, it gives CASSTPLGRGPTEAFF.

This clone was observed at least ten times. The chain recombines TRBV5-1 with TRBJ2-2, with 8 bases matching TRBD1. The J segment lost 2 bases and the V segment lost 4 bases, leaving 7 bases of the junction unmatched. Germline-derived CDR1 and CDR2 are SGHRS and YFSETQ. The CDR3 spans 16 residues. The CDR3 nucleotides are TGCGCCAGCAGCACCCAGGGGGCGCGTAACACCGGGGAGCTGTTTTTT. This sequence encodes CASSTQGARNTGELFF.

The V call is TRBV18, the J call TRBJ2-2, with 9 bases fitting TRBD1. CDR1 is KGHSH, CDR2 LQKENI, per germline. CDR3 length equals 16 residues. Losses at the gene ends were 0 bases for V and 5 bases for J; bases not matched to a gene: 4. CDR3 loop: CASSPPGTGSTGELFF. DNA of the CDR3: TGTGCCAGCTCACCACCTGGGACAGGGAGTACCGGGGAGCTGTTTTTT.

Remarks on this clone: A read error is possible here, since a much larger clone lies one base away. The chain employs TRBV7-9 and TRBJ2-3, with D uncertain. V was clipped by 0 bases and J by 2 bases, with 3 bases between them. This CDR3 comprises 13 residues. The germline V gene has CDR1 SEHNR and CDR2 FQNEAQ (reference sequence). CDR3 sequence: CASSLANTDTQYF. In DNA, the CDR3 is TGTGCCAGCAGCTTAGCGAACACAGATACGCAGTATTTT.

The genes are TRBV13 and TRBJ1-2; TRBD1 agrees at 7 bases. The V gene end was trimmed by 5 bases and the J gene end by 5 bases; junction bases not matched to a gene: 2. Germline V gene lookup returns CDR1 PRHDT and CDR2 FYEKMQ (reference sequence). The CDR3 contains 12 residues. This CDR3 reads CASSAGQYGYTF. The CDR3 DNA follows: TGTGCCAGCAGCGCGGGACAGTATGGCTACACCTTC.

This clone was found once. This chain links TRBV11-2 with TRBJ1-4; unclear D gene. CDR1 is SGHAT and CDR2 is FQNNGV in the germline V gene. V lost 3 bases and J lost 7, with 3 bases in between. This CDR3 contains 11 residues. The CDR3 here is CASSFSEKLFF. Here the CDR3 DNA reads TGTGCCAGCAGCTTTAGTGAAAAACTGTTTTTT.

The chain uses TRBV20-1 and TRBJ2-3, with D perhaps TRBD2 (8 bases). The CDR3 has 11 residues. The V end lost 6 bases, the J end lost 10 bases, and 14 bases lay between the germline ends. In germline, CDR1 is DFQATT, CDR2 SNEGSKA (reference sequence). The CDR3 bases are TGCAGTGCACGGGAGGGGGCCGCGCAGTATTTT. This encodes CSAREGAAQYF.

This chain joins TRBV5-1 and TRBJ2-3, with a weak D call TRBD2 (6 bases). CDR3 length equals 14 residues. CDR1 and CDR2 from the germline V gene are SGHRS and YFSETQ. Trimming removed 4 bases at V and 1 base at J, with 10 bases between. The CDR3 DNA reads TGCGCCAGCAGCAACGGACTACGCACAGATACGCAGTATTTT. It translates to CASSNGLRTDTQYF.

The rearrangement uses TRBV5-4 and TRBJ1-2; the D is unclear. The CDR3 runs 14 residues. CDR1 and CDR2 (germline): SGHNT, YYREEE (reference sequence). Trimming stripped 7 bases from V and 4 bases from J, with 17 bases between. The CDR3 reads CASSLPGKTYGYTF. DNA of the CDR3: TGTGCCAGCTCACTACCAGGAAAGACCTATGGCTACACCTTC.

This clone came up a few times. V gene TRBV5-4 combines with J gene TRBJ1-1, with TRBD1 matching 8 bases. CDR1 and CDR2 (germline): SGHNT, YYREEE (reference sequence). The CDR3 loop spans 14 amino acids. V dropped 3 bases and J dropped 3; count of bases not matched to a gene: 4. CDR3 nucleotide sequence: TGTGCCAGCAGCTCCGCGACAGGGGACACTGAAGCTTTCTTT. Its translation: CASSSATGDTEAFF.

The chain uses TRBV7-9 and TRBJ2-4; TRBD2 agrees at 14 bases. Germline-derived CDR1 and CDR2 are SEHNR and FQNEAQ (reference sequence). V lost 5 bases and J lost 2; bases outside the gene matches: 11. This CDR3 spans 19 amino acids. In nucleotides, the CDR3 is TGTGCCAGCAGCCACCCTCTCGGACTAGCGGGAGGACCCAAAAACATTCAGTACTTC. This gives the protein CASSHPLGLAGGPKNIQYF.

Comments on this clone: With only one base between it and a far larger clone, this is likely a read error. The V call is TRBV6-4, the J call TRBJ2-1; D is perhaps TRBD1 (6 bases). The CDR3 contains 14 residues. Trimming removed 2 bases at V and 7 bases at J, with 12 bases between. CDR1 is MRHNA and CDR2 is SNTAGT in the germline V gene. The CDR3 coding sequence is TGTGCCAGCAGTGACGGGGGCAGAGGGAATGAGCAGTTCTTC. Its translation: CASSDGGRGNEQFF.

The gene calls are TRBV28 and TRBJ2-7, with no clear D. The CDR3 has 14 residues. Germline assignment: CDR1 MDHEN and CDR2 SYDVKM. Trimming stripped 7 bases from V and 5 bases from J, with 18 bases between. CDR3 sequence (DNA): TGTGCCAGCATACTCGGAAGAAAGCGCCACGAGCAGTACTTC. Translated: CASILGRKRHEQYF.

J is TRBJ2-1 and V is TRBV7-8; D is perhaps TRBD2 (6 bases). Trimming pared 1 base from V and 16 bases from J, leaving 20 bases between. Germline V gene data show CDR1 as SGHVS and CDR2 as FQNEAQ. The CDR3 loop spans 14 amino acids. The CDR3 spells CASSLGLGLPRPFF. The CDR3 DNA sequence: TGTGCCAGCAGCTTAGGGCTAGGACTACCACGTCCCTTCTTC.

The chain couples TRBV18 to TRBJ2-4; 12 positions agree with TRBD1. Germline values: CDR1 KGHSH, CDR2 LQKENI. The CDR3 extends over 18 amino acids. V shed 3 bases, J shed 0 bases, and the junction held 6 bases outside the gene matches. DNA for the CDR3: TGTGCCAGCTCACCCGGGACAGGGGGCTTTGGAGCCAAAAACATTCAGTACTTC. Translation: CASSPGTGGFGAKNIQYF.

In its sample, this clone was seen a few times. One end of the junction is discordant with germline, which a read error may explain. The chain is built from TRBV4-3 and TRBJ2-1; 7 bases fit TRBD2. Germline V gene sequence: CDR1 LGHNA, CDR2 YSLEER. This CDR3 comprises 17 residues. The CDR3 coding sequence is TGCGCCAGCAGCAAAGACCCCCCTAGCGGAGCTTACAATGAGCAGTTCTTC. This translates into CASSKDPPSGAYNEQFF.

Written as DNA, the CDR3 is TGTGCCAGCACCTTTATGGGCTCGTACAATGAGCAGTTCTTC. Protein: CASTFMGSYNEQFF. This chain joins TRBV7-9 and TRBJ2-1; D uncertain. CDR3 length: 14 amino acids. V was clipped by 7 bases and J by 4 bases, with 14 bases between them. CDR1 and CDR2 (germline): SEHNR, FQNEAQ (reference sequence). The full variable domain, in which reference TRBV7-9 and TRBJ2-1 provide the parts outside the CDR3, is DTGVSQNPRHKITKRGQNVTFRCDPISEHNRLYWYRQTLGQGPEFLTYFQNEAQLEKSRLLSDRFSAERPKGSFSTLEIQRTEQGDSAMYLCASTFMGSYNEQFFGPGTRLTVL.

This clone was picked up one time. The chain is built from TRBV29-1 and TRBJ2-5; D tentatively reads TRBD1 or TRBD2 (6 bases each). Gene TRBJ2-7 matches the end of the DNA better, so the J call may be wrong. Germline V gene sequence: CDR1 SQVTM, CDR2 ANQGSEA. This CDR3 is built from 14 residues. CDR3 sequence (DNA): TGCAGCGTTGAGAGGGGGGCGGATTCCTACGAGCAGTACTTC. Translated: CSVERGADSYEQYF.

The chain joins TRBV4-3 to TRBJ2-7; D ambiguous. The CDR3 contains 16 residues. Trimming left V 3 bases short and J 2 bases short, with 17 bases between. Germline loops: CDR1 LGHNA, CDR2 YSLEER. DNA of the CDR3: TGCGCCAGCAGCCAGGCCAGGCAACGGCTGACCTACGAGCAGTACTTC. This translates into CASSQARQRLTYEQYF.